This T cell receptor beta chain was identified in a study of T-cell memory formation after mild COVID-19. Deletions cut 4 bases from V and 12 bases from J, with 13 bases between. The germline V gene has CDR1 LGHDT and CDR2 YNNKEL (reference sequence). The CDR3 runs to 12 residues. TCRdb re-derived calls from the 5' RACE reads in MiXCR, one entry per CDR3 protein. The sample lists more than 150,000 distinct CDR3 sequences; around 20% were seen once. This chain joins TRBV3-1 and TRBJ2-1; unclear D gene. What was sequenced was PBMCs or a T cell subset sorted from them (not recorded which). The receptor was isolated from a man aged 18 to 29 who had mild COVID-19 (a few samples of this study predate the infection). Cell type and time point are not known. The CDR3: CASSPAGLRQFF. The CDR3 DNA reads TGTGCCAGCAGCCCAGCCGGGCTTCGGCAGTTCTTC.